This T cell receptor beta chain was sequenced for a study of cytomegalovirus exposure and HLA in healthy donors. In the PCR, 60 Vbeta and 13 Jbeta primers were used. The assay was immunoSEQ multiplex PCR, and TCRdb's table has in-frame clones only and misses some. The top ten hold around 6% of the sample, which has 150,000 or so clones, 80% seen once. CDR1 is SGHDN, CDR2 FVKESK, per germline. This CDR3 has 17 residues. V was cut by 1 base and J by 0 bases, with 10 bases left in between. This clonotype originated in a woman between 40 and 50 years old in good health and CMV-seropositive. The chain carries TRBV14 and TRBJ2-6; D call uncertain. The sample consisted of PBMCs. CDR3 loop: CASSQALGVSGANVLTF. The DNA of the CDR3 is TGTGCCAGCAGCCAAGCCCTGGGCGTCTCTGGGGCCAACGTCCTGACTTTC.